A selection of T cell receptor beta chains follows, all from one sample in a study of cytomegalovirus exposure and HLA in healthy donors. Clones were sequenced by immunoSEQ multiplex PCR, and TCRdb holds only the in-frame ones, with some missing. The sample yields tens of thousands of clones, approximately 93% seen once. The sample comprised PBMCs. The receptors originated from a man younger than 35 in good health and CMV-seropositive. Both conserved end residues are part of each CDR3. The order of the fields is V gene, J gene, clone size, D gene, CDR3 protein, CDR3 DNA. The D gene is left open where the match is weak. Size is omitted from some rows. Given values are once, few, many or a class for expanded clones.

TRBV13	TRBJ1-1	NA	NA	CASSLDLTSIGATEAFF	TGTGCCAGCAGCTTAGATCTGACTTCGATTGGCGCCACTGAAGCTTTCTTT
TRBV27	TRBJ2-2	NA	TRBD1	CASRGDRGRGELFF	TGTGCCAGCAGGGGGGACAGGGGGCGCGGGGAGCTGTTTTTT
TRBV27	TRBJ2-5	NA	TRBD2	CASSPGGSETQYF	TGTGCCAGCAGTCCCGGGGGGTCGGAGACCCAGTACTTC
TRBV4-1	TRBJ2-5	once	TRBD1	CASSQSARTGGVETQYF	TGCGCCAGCAGCCAGTCAGCCCGGACAGGGGGCGTGGAGACCCAGTACTTC
TRBV5-6	TRBJ2-1	NA	TRBD1	CASSGLGTGNNEQFF	TGTGCCAGCAGCGGACTCGGGACAGGGAACAATGAGCAGTTCTTC
TRBV5-5	TRBJ2-1	NA	TRBD2	CASSLSSAGAYNEQFF	TGTGCCAGCAGCTTATCTTCCGCGGGAGCCTACAATGAGCAGTTCTTC
TRBV9	TRBJ2-5	NA	NA	CASSVGVADLQETQYF	TGTGCCAGCAGCGTAGGGGTAGCGGACCTCCAAGAGACCCAGTACTTC
TRBV19	TRBJ2-1	NA	TRBD2	CASSTSRGAGTSGRANEQFF	TGTGCCAGTAGTACATCACGGGGGGCCGGGACTAGCGGGAGGGCAAATGAGCAGTTCTTC
TRBV27	TRBJ2-6	NA	TRBD1	CASSLGQVPTGANVLTF	TGTGCCAGCAGTTTGGGACAGGTTCCAACTGGGGCCAACGTCCTGACTTTC
TRBV4-1	TRBJ2-2	NA	TRBD1	CASSQEKTGGAGELFF	TGCGCCAGCAGCCAAGAAAAGACAGGGGGCGCGGGGGAGCTGTTTTTT
TRBV5-1	TRBJ1-1	NA	TRBD1	CASRYGQAEAFF	TGCGCCAGCAGATACGGACAGGCTGAAGCTTTCTTT
TRBV5-6	TRBJ2-3	NA	NA	CASRKVPGHRGDTQYF	TGTGCCAGCAGGAAAGTCCCGGGACACCGAGGAGATACGCAGTATTTT
TRBV11-1	TRBJ1-2	NA	NA	CASSPRGTTGLGGYTF	TGTGCCAGCAGCCCCCGAGGGACCACAGGGCTTGGGGGCTACACCTTC
TRBV29-1	TRBJ2-5	NA	NA	CSVWTDQETQYF	TGCAGCGTTTGGACAGACCAAGAGACCCAGTACTTC
TRBV28	TRBJ2-7	once	TRBD2	CASSLDLGQGGSYEQYF	TGTGCCAGCAGTTTAGACCTAGGGCAGGGAGGGTCCTACGAGCAGTACTTC
TRBV5-1	TRBJ1-2	NA	TRBD1	CASSSGQDYGYTF	TGCGCCAGCAGCTCGGGACAGGACTATGGCTACACCTTC
TRBV6-1	TRBJ2-1	once	NA	CASSGVTRGDEQFF	TGTGCCAGCAGTGGGGTGACTAGAGGAGATGAGCAGTTCTTC
TRBV5-1	TRBJ2-1	NA	NA	CASGTGSVEQFF	TGCGCCAGCGGAACAGGGTCGGTCGAGCAGTTCTTC
TRBV2	TRBJ2-7	NA	NA	CASRDRGYEQYF	TGTGCCAGCAGGGACCGGGGCTACGAGCAGTACTTC
TRBV5-1	TRBJ1-3	NA	NA	CASSLGGAGNTIYF	TGCGCCAGCAGCTTGGGGGGAGCTGGAAACACCATATATTTT
TRBV5-6	TRBJ2-7	NA	NA	CASSLVGGVTGTGYEQYF	TGTGCCAGCAGCTTGGTAGGGGGGGTGACAGGGACAGGATACGAGCAGTACTTC
TRBV9	TRBJ1-3	NA	NA	CASSVAVDSSGNTIYF	TGTGCCAGCAGCGTAGCTGTGGACAGCTCTGGAAACACCATATATTTT
TRBV19	TRBJ2-5	NA	NA	CASAGWTALGETQYF	TGTGCCAGTGCGGGTTGGACAGCCCTTGGGGAGACCCAGTACTTC
TRBV19	TRBJ2-3	NA	TRBD1	CASSLGTGSDTQYF	TGTGCCAGTAGTCTCGGGACAGGGTCCGATACGCAGTATTTT
TRBV7-9	TRBJ1-6	NA	TRBD1	CASSSPGGGSPLHF	TGTGCCAGCAGCTCCCCAGGGGGAGGTTCACCCCTCCACTTT
TRBV7-3	TRBJ2-5	NA	NA	CASSPRPGETQYF	TGTGCCAGCAGCCCCCGCCCGGGGGAGACCCAGTACTTC
TRBV6-1	TRBJ2-5	NA	TRBD2	CASSEENSGRLKTQYF	TGTGCCAGCAGTGAAGAAAATAGCGGGAGGTTAAAGACCCAGTACTTC
TRBV29-1	TRBJ2-5	NA	TRBD2	CSVGLAGQETQYF	TGCAGCGTTGGATTAGCGGGTCAAGAGACCCAGTACTTC
TRBV19	TRBJ2-2	NA	TRBD2	CASSRWRGEFTGELFF	TGTGCCAGTAGTAGGTGGCGGGGGGAGTTCACCGGGGAGCTGTTTTTT
TRBV4-2	TRBJ2-2	NA	NA	CASSQGGVTGELFF	TGTGCCAGCAGCCAAGGGGGAGTTACCGGGGAGCTGTTTTTT
TRBV28	TRBJ2-7	NA	NA	CASSSPGIPNEQYF	TGTGCCAGCAGTTCCCCAGGGATCCCCAACGAGCAGTACTTC
TRBV6-1	TRBJ2-7	NA	NA	CASRIRQDYEQYF	TGTGCCAGCAGGATACGACAGGACTACGAGCAGTACTTC
TRBV18	TRBJ2-1	NA	NA	CASSPTGQEQFF	TGTGCCAGCTCACCAACAGGGCAAGAGCAGTTCTTC
TRBV9	TRBJ2-6	NA	NA	CASSVEAGSAGANVLTF	TGTGCCAGCAGCGTAGAGGCAGGGTCAGCTGGGGCCAACGTCCTGACTTTC
TRBV4-1	TRBJ2-6	once	NA	CASSQDRVTGANVLTF	TGCGCCAGCAGCCAAGACAGGGTAACTGGGGCCAACGTCCTGACTTTC
TRBV29-1	TRBJ2-5	NA	TRBD2	CSVEGLAGGAYQETQYF	TGCAGCGTTGAAGGGCTAGCGGGGGGCGCGTACCAAGAGACCCAGTACTTC
TRBV6-1	TRBJ1-4	NA	NA	CASSDRDRGKLFF	TGTGCCAGCAGTGACAGGGATCGTGGAAAACTGTTTTTT
TRBV28	TRBJ2-7	NA	TRBD2	CASSLGLAGSYEQYF	TGTGCCAGCAGTTTAGGACTAGCGGGGTCCTACGAGCAGTACTTC